This TCR beta chain originates from a study of cytomegalovirus exposure and HLA in healthy donors. This PCR relied on a set of 60 Vbeta primers and 13 Jbeta primers. Here immunoSEQ multiplex PCR was the method, and the copy in TCRdb shows in-frame clones only, minus some. The sample carries 100,000 to 150,000 clones, about 80% recorded once. A note on this clone: No antigen is known for it.

The CDR3 consists of 14 residues. Germline CDR1 is MNHEY and CDR2 is SVGAGI. V lost 8 bases, J lost 5 bases, and 4 bases stayed unmatched. Each of the donors was a healthy bone marrow donor. Study-level results: The study put 160 or so TCR beta chains on its list as cytomegalovirus-associated.

The source material was PBMCs. The chain links TRBV6-5 to TRBJ2-1, with TRBD2 matching 12 bases. The receptor was derived from a man in his thirties or forties in good health and CMV-seropositive. Here the CDR3 reads CASGLAGIHNEQFF. The DNA for the CDR3 is TGTGCCAGCGGACTAGCGGGAATTCACAATGAGCAGTTCTTC.